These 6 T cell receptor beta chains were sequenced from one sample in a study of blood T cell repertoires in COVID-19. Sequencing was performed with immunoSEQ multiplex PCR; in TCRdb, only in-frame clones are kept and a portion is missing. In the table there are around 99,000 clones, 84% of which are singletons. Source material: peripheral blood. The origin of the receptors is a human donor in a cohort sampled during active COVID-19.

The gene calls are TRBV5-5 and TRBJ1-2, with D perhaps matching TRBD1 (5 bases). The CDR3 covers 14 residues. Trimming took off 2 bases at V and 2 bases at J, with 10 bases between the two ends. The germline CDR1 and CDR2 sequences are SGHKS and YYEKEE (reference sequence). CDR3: CASSFGAGNYGYTF. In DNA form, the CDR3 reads TGTGCCAGCAGCTTCGGCGCAGGGAACTATGGCTACACCTTC. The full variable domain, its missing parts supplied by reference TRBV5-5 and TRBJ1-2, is DAGVTQSPTHLIKTRGQQVTLRCSPISGHKSVSWYQQVLGQGPQFIFQYYEKEERGRGNFPDRFSARQFPNYSSELNVNALLLGDSALYLCASSFGAGNYGYTFGSGTRLTVV.

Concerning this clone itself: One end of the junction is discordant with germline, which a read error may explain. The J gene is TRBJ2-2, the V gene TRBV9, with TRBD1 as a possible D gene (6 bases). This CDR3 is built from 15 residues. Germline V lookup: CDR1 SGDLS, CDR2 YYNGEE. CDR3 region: CASSVLQGNPGELFF. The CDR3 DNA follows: TGTGCCAGCAGCGTTTTGCAGGGGAACCCCGGGGAGCTGTTTTTT.

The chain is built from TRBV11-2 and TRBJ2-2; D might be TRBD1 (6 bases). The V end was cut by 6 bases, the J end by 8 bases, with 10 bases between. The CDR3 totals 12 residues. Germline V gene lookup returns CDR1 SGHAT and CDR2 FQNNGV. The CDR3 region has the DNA TGTGCCAGCAGTGGGGGCGTGGGGGAGCTGTTTTTT. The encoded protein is CASSGGVGELFF.

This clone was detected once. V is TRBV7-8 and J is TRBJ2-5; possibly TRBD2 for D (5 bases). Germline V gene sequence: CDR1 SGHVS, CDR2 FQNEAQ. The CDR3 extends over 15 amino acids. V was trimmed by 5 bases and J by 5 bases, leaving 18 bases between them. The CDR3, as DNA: TGTGCCAGCAGCGTCCCGGGGAGATTGGTTGAGACCCAGTACTTC. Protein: CASSVPGRLVETQYF.

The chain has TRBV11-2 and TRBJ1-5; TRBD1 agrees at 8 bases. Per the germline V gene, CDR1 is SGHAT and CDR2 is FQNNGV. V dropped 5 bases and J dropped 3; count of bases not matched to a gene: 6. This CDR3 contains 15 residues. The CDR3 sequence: CASSLTGDYNQPQHF. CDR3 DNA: TGTGCCAGCAGCCTGACAGGGGACTACAATCAGCCCCAGCATTTT.

The CDR3 protein is CASSYFWTGDSPLHF. For the CDR3, the DNA is TGTGCCAGCAGTTACTTCTGGACAGGGGATTCACCCCTCCACTTT. This chain joins TRBV6-5 and TRBJ1-6; 9 nucleotides match TRBD1. The CDR3 has 15 residues. The V segment lost 1 base and the J segment 8 bases; nucleotides outside the gene matches: 3. Germline loops: CDR1 MNHEY, CDR2 SVGAGI.